These 10 T cell receptor beta chains came from one sample sequenced in a study of cytomegalovirus exposure and HLA in healthy donors. Both 60 Vbeta primers and 13 Jbeta primers went into the PCR. TCRdb's copy holds only in-frame clones and misses some; the assay was immunoSEQ multiplex PCR. The data show 150,000 to 200,000 clones, approximately 80% seen once. Sequenced material: PBMCs. The receptors originated from a young woman in good health and CMV-seropositive.

CDR3 region: CASSVTGSSYEQYF. CDR3 nucleotide sequence: TGTGCCAGCAGTGTGACAGGGAGCTCCTACGAGCAGTACTTC. This chain joins TRBV6-1 and TRBJ2-7; TRBD1 aligns across 7 bases. The CDR3 has 14 amino acids. From germline, CDR1 is MNHNS and CDR2 SASEGT. J gave up 0 bases and V 4 bases, and 3 bases lay outside the gene matches.

The chain links TRBV18 to TRBJ2-5; D uncertain. This CDR3 has 15 residues. Germline V gives CDR1 KGHSH, CDR2 LQKENI. Deletions cut 3 bases from V and 5 bases from J, with 16 bases between. The CDR3 sequence is CASSPPPPLRETQYF. CDR3 nucleotides: TGTGCCAGCTCACCGCCGCCGCCTTTGAGGGAGACCCAGTACTTC.

The rearrangement uses TRBV27 and TRBJ1-5; tentative D call: TRBD1 (5 bases). The germline V and J ends were trimmed by 10 bases and 7 bases, with 17 bases remaining between them. The CDR3 runs to 13 residues. Germline CDR1 is MNHEY and CDR2 is SMNVEV (reference sequence). CDR3 region: CATRRGAGQPQHF. The DNA of the CDR3 is TGTGCCACCCGGAGGGGCGCTGGACAGCCCCAGCATTTT.

This chain links TRBV28 with TRBJ2-1, with D maybe TRBD1 (6 bases). This CDR3 has 12 residues. Between the trimmed V and J ends, which lost 2 bases and 10 bases, there was a span of 9 bases. CDR1 is MDHEN, CDR2 SYDVKM, per germline. Written as DNA, the CDR3 is TGTGCCAGCAGTTTACTACAGGGCGAGCAGTTCTTC. Translated, it gives CASSLLQGEQFF.

The V gene is TRBV7-8, the J gene TRBJ2-1, with 7 nucleotides matching TRBD1. Germline trimming cut 5 bases from V and 3 bases from J; bases unmatched to any gene: 13. The CDR3 is 17 residues long. Germline CDR1 and CDR2: SGHVS and FQNEAQ. The CDR3 nucleotides read TGTGCCAGCAGCGTCCTAACGGGACAGCTCTTCTACAATGAGCAGTTCTTC. It codes for CASSVLTGQLFYNEQFF.

The chain links TRBV9 to TRBJ2-3, with TRBD1 matching over 7 bases. The CDR3 runs to 15 residues. V trimming: 0 bases; J trimming: 5 bases; junction bases outside the gene matches: 6. From germline, CDR1 is SGDLS and CDR2 YYNGEE. In DNA, the CDR3 is TGTGCCAGCAGCGTAGAGAGACAGGGTCAAGATACGCAGTATTTT. Translating gives CASSVERQGQDTQYF.

V and J are TRBV5-1 and TRBJ1-2; tentative D call: TRBD1 (6 bases). V gave up 0 bases and J gave up 1 base, with 7 bases separating them. The germline gives CDR1 SGHRS, CDR2 YFSETQ. CDR3 size: 14 residues. CDR3 region: CASSLGGLNYGYTF. The CDR3 nucleotides are TGCGCCAGCAGCTTGGGGGGGCTTAACTATGGCTACACCTTC.

The rearrangement links TRBV19 to TRBJ2-1; 10 bases align to TRBD2. CDR3 length: 15 residues. Per germline, CDR1 LNHDA and CDR2 SQIVND (reference sequence). V was clipped by 7 bases and J by 8 bases; unmatched bases: 11. CDR3 bases: TGTGCCAGTAAGGTGAGCGGGACTAGCGCTTATGAGCAGTTCTTC. This gives the protein CASKVSGTSAYEQFF.

CDR3 nucleotide sequence: TGTGCCAGCAGTTACGAGGGTTCCAAGGGAGAGACCCAGTACTTC. This encodes CASSYEGSKGETQYF. This chain connects TRBV6-5 to TRBJ2-5; tentatively, D is TRBD2 (5 bases). This CDR3 is 15 amino acids long. Trimming stripped 2 bases from V and 4 bases from J, with 14 bases between. Germline loops: CDR1 MNHEY, CDR2 SVGAGI.

The chain combines TRBV27 with TRBJ1-1, with D uncertain. Germline CDR1 is MNHEY and CDR2 is SMNVEV (reference sequence). V dropped 4 bases and J dropped 4 bases, with 10 bases sitting between them. The CDR3 length is 13 residues. The CDR3: CASSSRGFTEAFF. The CDR3 DNA sequence: TGTGCCAGCAGTTCCCGGGGTTTCACTGAAGCTTTCTTT.